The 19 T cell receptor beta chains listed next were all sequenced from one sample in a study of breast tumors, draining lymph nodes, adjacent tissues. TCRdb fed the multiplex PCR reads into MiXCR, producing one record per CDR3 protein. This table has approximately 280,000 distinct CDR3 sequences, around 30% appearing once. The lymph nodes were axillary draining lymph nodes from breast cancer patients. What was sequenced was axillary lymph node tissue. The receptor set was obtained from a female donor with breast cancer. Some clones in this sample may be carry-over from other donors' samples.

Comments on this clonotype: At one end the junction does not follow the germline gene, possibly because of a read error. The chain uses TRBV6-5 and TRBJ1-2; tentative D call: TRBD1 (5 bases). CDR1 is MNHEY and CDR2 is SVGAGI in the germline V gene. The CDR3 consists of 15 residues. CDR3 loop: CASKPLLGANYGHTF. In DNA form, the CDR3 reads TGTGCCAGCAAGCCATTACTCGGGGCGAACTATGGCCACACCTTC.

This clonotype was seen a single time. As DNA, the CDR3 is TGCGCCAGCTTGGAGGACTCGCCCGGGACAGGAGAATCACCCCTCCACTTT. It yields the protein CASLEDSPGTGESPLHF. The gene calls are TRBV5-1 and TRBJ1-6, with 8 bases that match TRBD1. The CDR3 consists of 17 residues. Trimming at V came to 7 bases and at J to 10 bases, leaving 19 bases not matched to a gene. The V gene's germline CDR1 is SGHRS and CDR2 YFSETQ.

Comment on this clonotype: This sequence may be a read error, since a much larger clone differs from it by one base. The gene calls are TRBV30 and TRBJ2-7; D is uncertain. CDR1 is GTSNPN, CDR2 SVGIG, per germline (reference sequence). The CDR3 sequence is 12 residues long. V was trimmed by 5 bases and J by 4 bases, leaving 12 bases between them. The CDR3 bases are TGTGCCTGGGGTGATGTCGGTTACGAGCAGTACTTC. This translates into CAWGDVGYEQYF. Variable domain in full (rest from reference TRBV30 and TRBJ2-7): SQTIHQWPATLVQPVGSPLSLECTVEGTSNPNLYWYRQAAGRGLQLLFYSVGIGQISSEVPQNLSASRPQDRQFILSSKKLLLSDSGFYLCAWGDVGYEQYFGPGTRLTVT.

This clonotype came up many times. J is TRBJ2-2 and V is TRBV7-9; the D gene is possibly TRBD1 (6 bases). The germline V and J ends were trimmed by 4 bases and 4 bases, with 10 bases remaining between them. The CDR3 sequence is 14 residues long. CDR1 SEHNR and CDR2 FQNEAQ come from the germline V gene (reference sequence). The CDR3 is CASSSQGSTGELFF. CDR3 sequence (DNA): TGTGCCAGCAGCTCGCAGGGGTCCACCGGGGAGCTGTTTTTT.

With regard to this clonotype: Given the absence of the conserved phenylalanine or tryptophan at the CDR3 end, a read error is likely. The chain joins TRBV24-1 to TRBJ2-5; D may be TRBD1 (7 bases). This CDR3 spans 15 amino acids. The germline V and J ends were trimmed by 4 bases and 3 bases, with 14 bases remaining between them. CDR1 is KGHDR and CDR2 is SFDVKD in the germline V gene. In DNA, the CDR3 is TGTGCCACCAGTGACTTCAGGGGGGCGGAAGAGACCCAGTACCTC. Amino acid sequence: CATSDFRGAEETQYL.

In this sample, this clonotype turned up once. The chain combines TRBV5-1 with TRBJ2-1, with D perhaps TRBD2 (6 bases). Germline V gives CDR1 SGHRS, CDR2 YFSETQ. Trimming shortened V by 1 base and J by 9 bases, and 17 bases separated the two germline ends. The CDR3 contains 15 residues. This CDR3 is CASSLRVGRSGEQFF. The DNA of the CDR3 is TGCGCCAGCAGCTTGCGGGTCGGGAGAAGTGGTGAGCAGTTCTTC.

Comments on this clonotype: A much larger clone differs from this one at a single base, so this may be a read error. CDR3 sequence: CSATSGTVSTQPQHF. CDR3 DNA sequence: TGCAGTGCTACATCCGGGACAGTTAGCACTCAGCCCCAGCATTTT. The chain uses TRBV20-1 and TRBJ1-5, with 7 positions matching TRBD1. There are 15 residues in the CDR3. In germline, CDR1 is DFQATT, CDR2 SNEGSKA (reference sequence).

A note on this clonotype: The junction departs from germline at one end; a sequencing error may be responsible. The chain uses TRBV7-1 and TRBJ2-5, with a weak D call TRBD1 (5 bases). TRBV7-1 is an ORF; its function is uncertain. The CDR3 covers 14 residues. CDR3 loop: CASSPRTQQEIQHF. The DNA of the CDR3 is TGTGCCAGCTCACCACGGACACAACAAGAGATCCAGCACTTC.

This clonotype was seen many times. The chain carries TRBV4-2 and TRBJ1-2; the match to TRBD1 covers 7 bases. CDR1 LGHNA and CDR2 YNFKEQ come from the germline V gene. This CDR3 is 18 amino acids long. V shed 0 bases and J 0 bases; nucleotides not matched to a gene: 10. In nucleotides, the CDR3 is TGTGCCAGCAGCCAAGAGGTTGCAGACAGGGCGGCTAACTATGGCTACACCTTC. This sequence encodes CASSQEVADRAANYGYTF.

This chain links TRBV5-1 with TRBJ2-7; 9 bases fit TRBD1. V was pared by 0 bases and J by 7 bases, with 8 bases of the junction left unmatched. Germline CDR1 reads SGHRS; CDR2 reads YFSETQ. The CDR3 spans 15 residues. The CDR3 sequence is CASSLDRDRVREQYF. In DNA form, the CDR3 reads TGCGCCAGCAGCTTGGACCGGGACAGGGTACGGGAGCAGTACTTC. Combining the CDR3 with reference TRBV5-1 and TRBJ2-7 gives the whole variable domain KAGVTQTPRYLIKTRGQQVTLSCSPISGHRSVSWYQQTPGQGLQFLFEYFSETQRNKGNFPGRFSGRQFSNSRSEMNVSTLELGDSALYLCASSLDRDRVREQYFGPGTRLTVT.

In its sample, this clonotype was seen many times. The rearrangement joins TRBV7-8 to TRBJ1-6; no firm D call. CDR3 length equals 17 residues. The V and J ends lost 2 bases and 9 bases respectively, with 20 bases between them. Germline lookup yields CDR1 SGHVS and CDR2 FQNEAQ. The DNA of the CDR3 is TGTGCCAGCAGCTTAAACCCTGGACCACAAAGCGGTTCACCCCTCCACTTT. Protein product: CASSLNPGPQSGSPLHF.

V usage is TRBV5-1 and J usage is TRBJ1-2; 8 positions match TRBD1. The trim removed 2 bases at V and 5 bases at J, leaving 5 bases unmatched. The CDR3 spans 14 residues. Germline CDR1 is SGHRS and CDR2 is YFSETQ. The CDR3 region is CASSLGGQDYGYTF. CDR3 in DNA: TGCGCCAGCAGCTTAGGGGGACAGGATTATGGCTACACCTTC.

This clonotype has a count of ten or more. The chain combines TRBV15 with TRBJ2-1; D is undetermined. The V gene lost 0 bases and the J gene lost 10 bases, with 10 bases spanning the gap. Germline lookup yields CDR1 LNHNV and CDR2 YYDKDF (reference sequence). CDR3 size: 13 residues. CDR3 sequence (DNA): TGTGCCACCAGCAGAGATCTGGGGATAGAGCAGTTCTTC. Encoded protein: CATSRDLGIEQFF.

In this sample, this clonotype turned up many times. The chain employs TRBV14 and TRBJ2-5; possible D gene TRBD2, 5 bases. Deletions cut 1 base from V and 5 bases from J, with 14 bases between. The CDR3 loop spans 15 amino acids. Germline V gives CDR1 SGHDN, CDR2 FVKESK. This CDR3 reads CASSQVTSSPETQYF. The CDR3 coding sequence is TGTGCCAGCAGCCAAGTCACTAGTTCCCCGGAGACCCAGTACTTC.

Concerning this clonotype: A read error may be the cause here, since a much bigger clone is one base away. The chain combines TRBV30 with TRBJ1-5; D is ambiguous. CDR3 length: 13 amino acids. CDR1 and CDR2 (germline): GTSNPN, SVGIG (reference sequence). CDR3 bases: TGTGCCTGGGGTGTAAGGGTCGATCAGCCCCAGCATTTT. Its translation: CAWGVRVDQPQHF.

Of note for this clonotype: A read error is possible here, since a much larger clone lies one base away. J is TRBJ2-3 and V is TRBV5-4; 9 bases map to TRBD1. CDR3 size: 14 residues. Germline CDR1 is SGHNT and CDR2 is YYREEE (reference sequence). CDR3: CASSPGQGRDMQYF. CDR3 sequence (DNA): TGTGCCAGCAGCCCCGGACAGGGGCGGGATATGCAGTATTTT. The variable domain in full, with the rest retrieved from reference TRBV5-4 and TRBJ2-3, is ETGVTQSPTHLIKTRGQQVTLRCSSQSGHNTVSWYQQALGQGPQFIFQYYREEENGRGNFPPRFSGLQFPNYSSELNVNALELDDSALYLCASSPGQGRDMQYFGPGTRLTVL.

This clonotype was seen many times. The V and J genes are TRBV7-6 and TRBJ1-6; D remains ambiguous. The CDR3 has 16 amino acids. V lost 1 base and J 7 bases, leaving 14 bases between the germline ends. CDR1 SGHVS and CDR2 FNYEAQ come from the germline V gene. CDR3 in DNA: TGTGCCAGCAGCTTAGGTGGTTGGGAAAAGAATTCACCCCTCCACTTT. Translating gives CASSLGGWEKNSPLHF.

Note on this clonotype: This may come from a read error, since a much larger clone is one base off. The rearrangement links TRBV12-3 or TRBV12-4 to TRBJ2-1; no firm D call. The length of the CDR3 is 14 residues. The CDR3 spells CASSFGSTYNEQLF. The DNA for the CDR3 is TGTGCCAGCAGTTTTGGATCGACCTACAATGAGCAGCTCTTC.

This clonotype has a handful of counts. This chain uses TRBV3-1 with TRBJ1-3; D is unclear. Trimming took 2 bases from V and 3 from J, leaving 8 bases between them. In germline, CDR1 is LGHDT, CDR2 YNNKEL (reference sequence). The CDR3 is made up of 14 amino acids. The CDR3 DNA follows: TGTGCCAGCAGCCAAAGGGTCGATGGAAACACCATATATTTT. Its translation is CASSQRVDGNTIYF. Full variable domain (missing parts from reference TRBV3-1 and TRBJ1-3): DTAVSQTPKYLVTQMGNDKSIKCEQNLGHDTMYWYKQDSKKFLKIMFSYNNKELIINETVPNRFSPKSPDKAHLNLHINSLELGDSAVYFCASSQRVDGNTIYFGEGSWLTVV.